Presented here are 9 T cell receptor beta chains from one specimen sequenced in a study of blood T cell repertoires in COVID-19. Only in-frame clones appear in the TCRdb table, and some are missing; sequencing was by immunoSEQ multiplex PCR. The table has 120,000 or so clones, about 83% seen once; the top ten hold around 6.6%. Sequencing was done on a sample of peripheral blood. These receptors were obtained from a man aged 70 or older with acute or convalescent COVID-19.

The rearrangement uses TRBV6-2 or TRBV6-3 and TRBJ2-5; 8 positions agree with TRBD2. Germline CDR1 is MNHEY and CDR2 is SVGEGT. The CDR3 runs 15 residues. V was clipped by 1 base and J by 2 bases; unmatched bases: 3. CDR3 DNA sequence: TGTGCCAGCAGTTACTACGGGGGGGCACAAGAGACCCAGTACTTC. This gives the protein CASSYYGGAQETQYF.

The genes are TRBV18 and TRBJ2-2; 7 bases line up with TRBD1. The CDR3 loop spans 17 amino acids. Germline CDR1 is KGHSH and CDR2 is LQKENI. The V segment lost 1 base and the J segment 0 bases; nucleotides outside the gene matches: 5. In nucleotides, the CDR3 is TGTGCCAGCTCACCACGGGGGACAGCTTCGAACACCGGGGAGCTGTTTTTT. Amino acids: CASSPRGTASNTGELFF.

This sequence joins TRBV6-2 or TRBV6-3 and TRBJ1-2; D may be TRBD1 (6 bases). V lost 5 bases, J lost 7 bases, and 20 bases lay in between. This CDR3 spans 15 amino acids. Germline-derived CDR1 and CDR2 are MNHEY and SVGEGT. CDR3 nucleotide sequence: TGTGCCAGCAGTCCCCACGGGGGGACATTTGGTGGCTACACCTTC. Its translation: CASSPHGGTFGGYTF.

The chain employs TRBV11-3 and TRBJ2-2; 7 bases are a match to TRBD2. CDR3 size: 16 residues. Trimming at V came to 5 bases and at J to 0 bases, leaving 6 bases not matched to a gene. CDR1 and CDR2 (germline): SGHNT, YENEEA. For the CDR3, the DNA is TGTGCCAGCAGCCCGTCGGGACTACCGAACACCGGGGAGCTGTTTTTT. Encoded protein: CASSPSGLPNTGELFF.

This chain joins TRBV7-2 and TRBJ2-2; possibly TRBD2 for D (6 bases). Germline CDR1 and CDR2: SGHTA and FQGNSA. This CDR3 is 18 amino acids long. V lost 2 bases to trimming and J lost 4 bases, with 20 bases between them. As DNA, the CDR3 is TGTGCCAGCAGCTTATTAGGGGTGACGGCGGGAAGCACCGGGGAGCTGTTTTTT. Protein: CASSLLGVTAGSTGELFF. Combining the CDR3 with reference TRBV7-2 and TRBJ2-2 gives the whole variable domain GAGVSQSPSNKVTEKGKDVELRCDPISGHTALYWYRQSLGQGLEFLIYFQGNSAPDKSGLPSDRFSAERTGGSVSTLTIQRTQQEDSAVYLCASSLLGVTAGSTGELFFGEGSRLTVL.

V and J are TRBV4-2 and TRBJ1-6; D gene uncertain. Trimming stripped 0 bases from V and 5 bases from J, with 11 bases between. The CDR3 loop spans 16 amino acids. Germline V gives CDR1 LGHNA, CDR2 YNFKEQ. The CDR3 bases are TGTGCCAGCAGCCAAGAAGACGGCGGGGATAATTCACCCCTCCACTTT. Residues: CASSQEDGGDNSPLHF.

The chain recombines TRBV11-2 with TRBJ2-3; perhaps TRBD2 as D (5 bases). CDR3 size: 16 residues. Trimming cost V 4 bases and J 0 bases, with 14 bases left between them. From germline, CDR1 is SGHAT and CDR2 FQNNGV. In DNA form, the CDR3 reads TGTGCCAGCAGCTCCCTGAGGGCGCTCAGCACAGATACGCAGTATTTT. Translation gives CASSSLRALSTDTQYF.

The CDR3 coding sequence is TGTGCCTGGAGTGCCCTGCGGGAGGACTACGAGCAGTACTTC. This encodes CAWSALREDYEQYF. The V call is TRBV30, the J call TRBJ2-7; 8 nucleotides line up with TRBD2. This CDR3 has 14 residues. The germline gives CDR1 GTSNPN, CDR2 SVGIG (reference sequence). Trimming took 1 base from V and 3 from J; bases not matched to a gene: 5.

The V gene is TRBV12-3 or TRBV12-4, the J gene TRBJ2-7, with 7 bases identical to TRBD1. The junction had 3 bases not matched to a gene; V was cut back by 5 bases and J by 5 bases. CDR3 length equals 12 residues. DNA for the CDR3: TGTGCCAGCAGTGAACAGGGGAACGAGCAGTACTTC. Protein sequence: CASSEQGNEQYF.